The 21 T cell receptor beta chains below come from one sample, sequenced in a study of Ad26.COV2.S vaccination and SARS-CoV-2 variants. Assay used: immunoSEQ multiplex PCR; TCRdb lists only in-frame clones, some missing. The sample records 450,000 to 550,000 clones, roughly 89% being singletons. Treatment defined: about 20 received Ad26.COV2.S at low or high dose, single or two shots; about 5 received placebo; per-sample allocation not given. Material that was analyzed had been drawn on day 63 after the first vaccine or placebo injection. The source was peripheral blood, collected in a trial of Ad26.COV2.S vaccine versus placebo. Receptors originate from a person aged 18-60 years who received the Ad26.COV2.S COVID-19 vaccine or a placebo.

The V call is TRBV7-3, the J call TRBJ2-7; D unresolved. The ends were cut back, 2 bases at V and 7 bases at J, with 12 bases in the middle. The germline V gene encodes CDR1 SGHTA and CDR2 FQGTGA. This CDR3 spans 13 amino acids. In DNA, the CDR3 is TGTGCCAGCAGCTTAGCCCATTTGGGGGAGCAGTACTTC. Amino acids: CASSLAHLGEQYF. The complete variable domain, with remaining parts taken from reference TRBV7-3 and TRBJ2-7, reads GAGVSQTPSNKVTEKGKYVELRCDPISGHTALYWYRQSLGQGPEFLIYFQGTGAADDSGLPNDRFFAVRPEGSVSTLKIQRTERGDSAVYLCASSLAHLGEQYFGPGTRLTVT.

The chain is built from TRBV5-4 and TRBJ2-5; a weak D match, TRBD1 (6 bases). Trimming left V 3 bases short and J 5 bases short, with 11 bases between. The CDR3 has 13 residues. In germline, CDR1 is SGHNT, CDR2 YYREEE (reference sequence). This chain's CDR3 is CASSSRGWETQYF. The CDR3 nucleotides read TGTGCCAGCAGCTCCAGGGGTTGGGAGACCCAGTACTTC.

The CDR3 protein is CASSYLGEVAKNIQYF. In nucleotides, the CDR3 is TGTGCCAGCAGTTACTTAGGGGAGGTAGCCAAAAACATTCAGTACTTC. This chain uses TRBV28 with TRBJ2-4; weak D call: TRBD2 (6 bases). Germline CDR1 MDHEN, CDR2 SYDVKM. V lost 4 bases and J lost 0, with 13 bases in between. The CDR3 runs to 16 residues.

The gene calls are TRBV7-2 and TRBJ1-1; TRBD1 might be the D (5 bases). In germline, CDR1 is SGHTA, CDR2 FQGNSA. V lost 3 bases, J lost 6 bases, and 11 bases lay in between. CDR3 length: 13 residues. This chain's CDR3 is CASSFPGIPEAFF. The CDR3 bases are TGTGCCAGCAGCTTCCCAGGGATCCCTGAAGCTTTCTTT.

The chain joins TRBV27 to TRBJ2-1, with 7 bases that match TRBD1. With V trimmed by 8 bases and J by 10 bases, 14 bases remained unmatched. The CDR3 has 14 amino acids. Germline loops: CDR1 MNHEY, CDR2 SMNVEV (reference sequence). The CDR3 reads CASRAGTFRGEQFF. CDR3 sequence (DNA): TGTGCCAGCCGCGCGGGCACTTTCAGGGGGGAGCAGTTCTTC.

This chain connects TRBV28 to TRBJ1-2; 8 bases fit TRBD1. The CDR3 length is 14 residues. Trimming removed 6 bases from V and 7 bases from J; junction bases left unmatched: 10. Germline-derived CDR1 and CDR2 are MDHEN and SYDVKM. CDR3 nucleotides: TGTGCCAGCAGCCTCTCAGGGGGCATCGGTGGCTACACCTTC. Its protein product is CASSLSGGIGGYTF.

The chain recombines TRBV7-2 with TRBJ1-2; maybe TRBD1 (5 bases). This CDR3 comprises 15 residues. The V end lost 1 base, the J end lost 0 bases, and 9 bases lay between the germline ends. CDR1 and CDR2 from the germline V gene are SGHTA and FQGNSA. The CDR3 DNA sequence: TGTGCCAGCAGCTTAGGGCAGGGACCTAACTATGGCTACACCTTC. It codes for CASSLGQGPNYGYTF.

This chain connects TRBV5-1 to TRBJ2-2; D may be TRBD1 or TRBD2 (6 bases each). The CDR3 contains 15 residues. CDR1 and CDR2 (germline): SGHRS, YFSETQ. V lost 2 bases to trimming and J lost 4 bases, with 12 bases between them. CDR3 loop: CASSLSEGGTGELFF. DNA of the CDR3: TGCGCCAGCAGCTTAAGTGAGGGGGGCACCGGGGAGCTGTTTTTT.

This chain joins TRBV11-1 and TRBJ1-1; D is uncertain. V gave up 5 bases and J gave up 1 base, with 14 bases separating them. CDR3 length: 15 amino acids. Germline CDR1 is SGHAT and CDR2 is FQDESV (reference sequence). CDR3 sequence (DNA): TGTGCCAGCAGCCAGAGAGACGGGGAGAACACTGAAGCTTTCTTT. This sequence encodes CASSQRDGENTEAFF. Full variable domain (missing parts from reference TRBV11-1 and TRBJ1-1): EAEVAQSPRYKITEKSQAVAFWCDPISGHATLYWYRQILGQGPELLVQFQDESVVDDSQLPKDRFSAERLKGVDSTLKIQPAELGDSAMYLCASSQRDGENTEAFFGQGTRLTVV.

This clone came up a few times. The chain links TRBV4-2 to TRBJ1-6, with D possibly being TRBD1 (5 bases). V was shortened by 0 bases and J by 7 bases, with 16 bases between the two germline ends. Germline lookup yields CDR1 LGHNA and CDR2 YNFKEQ. The CDR3 runs 17 residues. CDR3 in DNA: TGTGCCAGCAGCCAAGACCCGAGCGGGGGGGAGAATTCACCCCTCCACTTT. Its translation: CASSQDPSGGENSPLHF.

The chain uses TRBV29-1 and TRBJ2-2; D might be TRBD1 or TRBD2, each matching 5 bases. Germline V gives CDR1 SQVTM, CDR2 ANQGSEA. This CDR3 has 13 residues. Trimming took 6 bases from V and 2 from J, leaving 10 bases between them. The CDR3 nucleotides read TGCAGCGTACGGGACGGCAACACCGGGGAGCTGTTTTTT. Amino acid sequence: CSVRDGNTGELFF.

The rearrangement uses TRBV28 and TRBJ1-3; TRBD1 agrees at 7 bases. Germline trimming cut 5 bases from V and 4 bases from J; bases unmatched to any gene: 5. This CDR3 is 14 amino acids long. CDR1 is MDHEN, CDR2 SYDVKM, per germline. CDR3 bases: TGTGCCAGCAGTCCAAGGACAGGAGGAAACACCATATATTTT. This codes for CASSPRTGGNTIYF.

The chain carries TRBV7-2 and TRBJ2-1, with unresolved D. This CDR3 has 12 residues. Germline V gene data show CDR1 as SGHTA and CDR2 as FQGNSA. V lost 1 base, J lost 6 bases, and 4 bases lay in between. CDR3 protein: CASSLGLNEQFF. The CDR3 DNA follows: TGTGCCAGCAGCTTAGGACTCAATGAGCAGTTCTTC.

The chain carries TRBV6-5 and TRBJ1-1; D call uncertain. Germline V gives CDR1 MNHEY, CDR2 SVGAGI. The ends were cut back, 2 bases at V and 3 bases at J, with 7 bases in the middle. This CDR3 comprises 13 residues. For the CDR3, the DNA is TGTGCCAGCAGTTACCAATCGTACACTGAAGCTTTCTTT. It specifies CASSYQSYTEAFF.

This chain uses TRBV5-1 with TRBJ2-1; D uncertain. CDR1 is SGHRS, CDR2 YFSETQ, per germline. The CDR3 extends over 14 amino acids. With 2 bases removed from V and 10 bases from J, the gap between germline ends came to 16 bases. The CDR3, as DNA: TGCGCCAGCAGCTTATCGAAGGCATTTGGGGAGCAGTTCTTC. This translates into CASSLSKAFGEQFF.

The chain has TRBV28 and TRBJ2-7; possibly TRBD2 for D (5 bases). In germline, CDR1 is MDHEN, CDR2 SYDVKM. The V end was cut by 4 bases, the J end by 3 bases, with 16 bases between. The CDR3 extends over 15 amino acids. Here the CDR3 DNA reads TGTGCCAGCAGTTCTCCGGTCCCGAGGGTCTACGAGCAGTACTTC. It codes for CASSSPVPRVYEQYF.

The gene calls are TRBV4-3 and TRBJ2-5, with TRBD2 matching over 7 bases. The CDR3 is 13 amino acids. The germline V gene encodes CDR1 LGHNA and CDR2 YSLEER. Unmatched junction bases numbered 1, after V lost 1 base and J lost 5 bases. CDR3 bases: TGCGCCAGCAGCCAAGTGGGGGGGGAGACCCAGTACTTC. Protein product: CASSQVGGETQYF.

In its sample, this clone was seen a few times. The chain uses TRBV6-5 and TRBJ1-3; no firm D call. There are 14 residues in the CDR3. With 6 bases removed from V and 1 base from J, the gap between germline ends came to 10 bases. Germline V gives CDR1 MNHEY, CDR2 SVGAGI. CDR3 loop: CASRPRFSGNTIYF. CDR3 DNA sequence: TGTGCCAGCAGACCCAGGTTTTCTGGAAACACCATATATTTT.

This clone appeared a few times. This chain joins TRBV4-1 and TRBJ2-1; D uncertain. Germline CDR1 reads MGHRA; CDR2 reads YSYEKL. CDR3 length: 13 residues. Deletions cut 4 bases from V and 2 bases from J, with 6 bases between. The CDR3 here is CASSPDTYNEQFF. The CDR3 coding sequence is TGCGCCAGCAGCCCAGACACCTACAATGAGCAGTTCTTC.

J is TRBJ1-2 and V is TRBV19, with a weak D call TRBD1 (6 bases). CDR1 and CDR2 from the germline V gene are LNHDA and SQIVND (reference sequence). The CDR3 length is 12 residues. Trimming pared 6 bases from V and 4 bases from J, leaving 9 bases between. The CDR3 is CASSEQGYGYTF. The CDR3 nucleotides read TGTGCCAGTAGCGAACAGGGCTATGGCTACACCTTC.

This chain links TRBV27 with TRBJ1-3, with D possibly matching TRBD1 (6 bases). V lost 5 bases and J lost 1, with 21 bases in between. CDR1 and CDR2 (germline): MNHEY, SMNVEV (reference sequence). The CDR3 length is 18 residues. This CDR3 is CASSKPDRDHLSGNTIYF. CDR3 bases: TGTGCCAGCAGTAAACCGGACAGAGACCACCTTTCTGGAAACACCATATATTTT.